A single sample gave rise to the 12 T cell receptor beta chains below, sequenced in a study of sequential checkpoint blockade in melanoma. Documented treatment: randomized to nivolumab then ipilimumab (arm A) or the reverse (arm B). TCRdb's copy holds only in-frame clones and misses some; the assay was immunoSEQ multiplex PCR. Among about 7,200 clones listed, approximately 20% were seen once. This sample comprised tumor tissue (inferred from file names), obtained from a patient given nivolumab and ipilimumab in sequence. The receptors come from a human donor with melanoma.

The chain is built from TRBV9 and TRBJ2-7; D is possibly TRBD1 (6 bases). The CDR3 contains 14 residues. CDR1 is SGDLS, CDR2 YYNGEE, per germline. Trimming took off 3 bases at V and 0 bases at J, with 10 bases between the two ends. The CDR3 is CASSGGRSSYEQYF. The CDR3 DNA sequence: TGTGCCAGCAGCGGGGGGCGGAGCTCCTACGAGCAGTACTTC.

This chain joins TRBV4-1 and TRBJ2-4; 8 bases are a match to TRBD1. With V trimmed by 0 bases and J by 8 bases, 9 bases remained unmatched. Germline V CDR1 and CDR2: MGHRA, YSYEKL. The CDR3 is 16 residues long. The chain's CDR3 is CASSQEELDRADIQYF. In nucleotides, the CDR3 is TGCGCCAGCAGCCAAGAAGAATTGGACAGGGCAGACATTCAGTACTTC.

The chain joins TRBV10-2 to TRBJ1-2; D is possibly TRBD1 (5 bases). Trimming pared 9 bases from V and 4 bases from J, leaving 30 bases between. The CDR3 loop spans 18 amino acids. Germline values: CDR1 WSHSY, CDR2 SAAADI. The CDR3 region has the DNA TGCGCCAGGGTGACCGGGACCGCCGAATTTACTCTTGGCTATGGCTACACCTTC. Translation gives CARVTGTAEFTLGYGYTF.

The chain couples TRBV7-1 to TRBJ2-5; possibly TRBD2 for D (5 bases). TRBV7-1 is an ORF; its function is uncertain. V was trimmed by 3 bases and J by 5 bases, leaving 10 bases between them. This CDR3 spans 13 amino acids. This CDR3 is CASSSEGTETQYF. In DNA form, the CDR3 reads TGTGCCAGCAGCTCTGAGGGTACCGAGACCCAGTACTTC.

This clone was observed at least ten times. The chain links TRBV11-3 to TRBJ2-1; 10 bases are a match to TRBD2. Germline CDR1 is SGHNT and CDR2 is YENEEA. V trimming: 2 bases; J trimming: 6 bases; junction bases outside the gene matches: 1. The CDR3 runs 14 residues. This CDR3 is CASSLLAGVNEQFF. The CDR3 DNA follows: TGTGCCAGCAGCTTACTAGCGGGGGTCAATGAGCAGTTCTTC.

Only a few counts were recorded for this clone. The rearrangement links TRBV5-8 to TRBJ2-3; 8 nucleotides agree with TRBD1. The V gene end was trimmed by 5 bases and the J gene end by 4 bases; junction bases not matched to a gene: 9. This CDR3 comprises 15 residues. The germline CDR1 and CDR2 sequences are SGHTS and YDEGEE. The DNA of the CDR3 is TGTGCCAGCAGTCCCCGACAGGGGCAGGCAGATACGCAGTATTTT. Amino acid sequence: CASSPRQGQADTQYF.

Only a few counts were recorded for this clone. The genes are TRBV19 and TRBJ1-2, with D uncertain. This CDR3 is 12 amino acids long. Germline V gene sequence: CDR1 LNHDA, CDR2 SQIVND (reference sequence). The ends were cut back, 3 bases at V and 6 bases at J, with 8 bases in the middle. In DNA, the CDR3 is TGTGCCAGTAGTATTCTTGGGGATGGCTACACCTTC. Protein product: CASSILGDGYTF.

This clone was seen only a few times. The CDR3 here is CASSTAGMNTEAFF. In nucleotides, the CDR3 is TGTGCCAGCAGTACTGCTGGCATGAACACTGAAGCTTTCTTT. The rearrangement links TRBV6-8 to TRBJ1-1; D unclear. Per the germline V gene, CDR1 is MNHGY and CDR2 is SAAAGT. The CDR3 loop spans 14 amino acids. The V end was cut by 5 bases, the J end by 0 bases, with 10 bases between.

In its sample, this clone was seen a few times. The rearrangement links TRBV11-3 to TRBJ2-1; 10 nucleotides agree with TRBD2. In germline, CDR1 is SGHNT, CDR2 YENEEA. This CDR3 region has 15 residues. V lost 5 bases, J lost 1 base, and 2 bases stayed unmatched. The CDR3 DNA follows: TGTGCCAGCAGCCAGCGGGGGGGATCCTACAATGAGCAGTTCTTC. Protein sequence: CASSQRGGSYNEQFF.

V gene TRBV6-8 combines with J gene TRBJ1-1; D unresolved. Germline loops: CDR1 MNHGY, CDR2 SAAAGT. The CDR3 runs 14 residues. With 5 bases removed from V and 2 bases from J, the gap between germline ends came to 12 bases. CDR3 sequence: CASSLLPSNTEAFF. The CDR3 nucleotides read TGTGCCAGCAGTCTACTCCCCAGTAACACTGAAGCTTTCTTT.

The chain has TRBV19 and TRBJ1-1; D is uncertain. The CDR3 has 17 residues. The V end was cut by 0 bases, the J end by 0 bases, with 14 bases between. The germline V gene has CDR1 LNHDA and CDR2 SQIVND (reference sequence). CDR3 protein: CASSIERGRRLNTEAFF. In DNA form, the CDR3 reads TGTGCCAGTAGTATAGAGCGAGGCCGCCGCTTGAACACTGAAGCTTTCTTT.

The rearrangement uses TRBV29-1 and TRBJ1-2; perhaps TRBD1 as D (5 bases). CDR1 and CDR2 (germline): SQVTM, ANQGSEA. The CDR3 is made up of 13 amino acids. V was clipped by 3 bases and J by 8 bases, with 16 bases between them. The CDR3 spells CSVDLGAYEGYTF. As DNA, the CDR3 is TGCAGCGTTGATTTAGGGGCCTATGAGGGCTACACCTTC.